One and the same sample provided the 28 T cell receptor beta chains below, sequenced in a study of CD8 T cells in Susac syndrome. Random hexamers were used to reverse transcribe about 0.45 to 1 ug of RNA. From the immunoSEQ multiplex PCR reads, TCRdb called clonotypes with MiXCR, one entry per CDR3 protein. The table has about 240,000 distinct CDR3 sequences, 96% seen once; the top ten hold approximately 0.1%. Sequencing used CD4+ T cells from PBMCs. Source of these receptors: a human donor with Susac syndrome.

The table lists this clonotype with a count of one. The chain has TRBV12-3 or TRBV12-4 and TRBJ2-7, with 10 bases fitting TRBD2. J lost 3 bases, V lost 8 bases, and 4 bases had no gene match. The CDR3 contains 13 residues. Here the CDR3 reads CASGRTSGYEQYF. The CDR3 DNA follows: TGTGCCAGCGGAAGGACTAGCGGCTACGAGCAGTACTTC.

The chain is built from TRBV28 and TRBJ2-1; no definite D call. CDR3 size: 12 residues. V lost 3 bases and J lost 9, with 9 bases in between. From germline, CDR1 is MDHEN and CDR2 SYDVKM. CDR3 coding DNA: TGTGCCAGCAGTTTGGGGTCGACTGAGCAGTTCTTC. This gives the protein CASSLGSTEQFF.

The chain carries TRBV29-1 and TRBJ1-4, with 9 positions matching TRBD1. The V segment lost 7 bases and the J segment 3 bases; nucleotides outside the gene matches: 6. This CDR3 comprises 14 residues. Germline CDR1 SQVTM, CDR2 ANQGSEA. The CDR3 reads CSAGQGLANEKLFF. DNA of the CDR3: TGCAGCGCCGGACAGGGGTTAGCTAATGAAAAACTGTTTTTT.

The chain joins TRBV5-6 to TRBJ2-3; no clear D. The germline V gene has CDR1 SGHDT and CDR2 YYEEEE. The length of the CDR3 is 13 residues. V lost 0 bases and J lost 3, with 5 bases in between. This chain's CDR3 is CASSLGITDTQYF. CDR3 nucleotides: TGTGCCAGCAGCTTGGGAATTACAGATACGCAGTATTTT.

This chain uses TRBV20-1 with TRBJ1-3; no reliable D call. Between the trimmed V and J ends, which lost 2 bases and 8 bases, there was a span of 10 bases. Germline values: CDR1 DFQATT, CDR2 SNEGSKA (reference sequence). The CDR3 spans 12 residues. The chain's CDR3 is CSARPEGHTIYF. CDR3 nucleotide sequence: TGCAGTGCTAGACCAGAGGGCCACACCATATATTTT.

The count of this clonotype is one. The genes are TRBV10-1 and TRBJ2-6, with 9 bases identical to TRBD2. The J segment lost 0 bases and the V segment lost 6 bases, leaving 6 bases of the junction unmatched. CDR1 is WNHNN and CDR2 is SYGVQD in the germline V gene (reference sequence). The CDR3 covers 17 residues. DNA of the CDR3: TGCGCCAGCAGGGCGACTAGCGGACTCTCTGGGGCCAACGTCCTGACTTTC. This sequence encodes CASRATSGLSGANVLTF.

This clonotype was seen a single time. The chain links TRBV28 to TRBJ1-1; possible D gene TRBD1, 5 bases. The CDR3 contains 15 residues. V lost 0 bases to trimming and J lost 4 bases, with 12 bases between them. Germline values: CDR1 MDHEN, CDR2 SYDVKM. CDR3 protein: CASSLWSGGGTEAFF. In nucleotides, the CDR3 is TGTGCCAGCAGTTTATGGTCCGGGGGTGGCACTGAAGCTTTCTTT.

The chain joins TRBV12-3 or TRBV12-4 to TRBJ1-5, with D perhaps TRBD1 (5 bases). V lost 8 bases to trimming and J lost 0 bases, with 23 bases between them. The CDR3 is 18 amino acids. The DNA of the CDR3 is TGTGCCAGCCTATTCTCGGTCGGGGCCGCCCATAGCAATCAGCCCCAGCATTTT. Translation gives CASLFSVGAAHSNQPQHF.

V usage is TRBV18 and J usage is TRBJ2-6; 11 nucleotides align to TRBD1. Germline lookup yields CDR1 KGHSH and CDR2 LQKENI. CDR3 length: 17 amino acids. V dropped 3 bases and J dropped 0; count of bases not matched to a gene: 1. The CDR3 sequence is CASSPGTGGSGANVLTF. The CDR3 DNA reads as TGTGCCAGCTCACCCGGGACAGGGGGCTCTGGGGCCAACGTCCTGACTTTC. Complete variable domain (other parts from reference TRBV18 and TRBJ2-6): NAGVMQNPRHLVRRRGQEARLRCSPMKGHSHVYWYRQLPEEGLKFMVYLQKENIIDESGMPKERFSAEFPKEGPSILRIQQVVRGDSAAYFCASSPGTGGSGANVLTFGAGSRLTVL.

The chain has TRBV24-1 and TRBJ1-2; D is undetermined. V lost 4 bases, J lost 4 bases, and 6 bases lay in between. Per the germline V gene, CDR1 is KGHDR and CDR2 is SFDVKD. The CDR3 length is 12 residues. This CDR3 is CATSEGVYGYTF. Here the CDR3 DNA reads TGTGCCACCAGTGAGGGTGTCTATGGCTACACCTTC.

This chain uses TRBV2 with TRBJ1-2; D gene uncertain. Germline V gives CDR1 SNHLY, CDR2 FYNNEI. The ends were cut back, 7 bases at V and 3 bases at J, with 18 bases in the middle. This CDR3 region has 15 residues. Here the CDR3 reads CASNLERESYYGYTF. The CDR3 coding sequence is TGTGCCAGCAATCTAGAAAGGGAGTCCTACTATGGCTACACCTTC.

The chain combines TRBV20-1 with TRBJ2-7, with 8 bases that match TRBD2. Germline V gene lookup returns CDR1 DFQATT and CDR2 SNEGSKA (reference sequence). J gave up 9 bases and V 3 bases, and 4 bases lay outside the gene matches. This CDR3 has 11 amino acids. As DNA, the CDR3 is TGCAGTGCTAGCGGGGGGGACGGGCAGTACTTC. It yields the protein CSASGGDGQYF.

The rearrangement links TRBV7-9 to TRBJ1-2; D not resolved. The CDR3 runs 15 residues. V lost 3 bases and J lost 8, with 19 bases in between. In germline, CDR1 is SEHNR, CDR2 FQNEAQ (reference sequence). The DNA for the CDR3 is TGTGCCAGCAGCTTCGGTGATCGAGGGTCTGGCGGCTACACCTTC. Translation gives CASSFGDRGSGGYTF. The full variable domain, its missing parts supplied by reference TRBV7-9 and TRBJ1-2, is DTGVSQNPRHKITKRGQNVTFRCDPISEHNRLYWYRQTLGQGPEFLTYFQNEAQLEKSRLLSDRFSAERPKGSFSTLEIQRTEQGDSAMYLCASSFGDRGSGGYTFGSGTRLTVV.

The chain employs TRBV12-3 or TRBV12-4 and TRBJ1-5; 9 bases agree with TRBD1. Trimming at V came to 4 bases and at J to 7 bases, leaving 2 bases not matched to a gene. This CDR3 is 13 amino acids long. The CDR3 DNA sequence: TGTGCCAGCAGTTGGACAGGGGACCAGCCCCAGCATTTT. This sequence encodes CASSWTGDQPQHF.

J is TRBJ1-1 and V is TRBV9; possible D gene TRBD1, 6 bases. CDR1 and CDR2 from the germline V gene are SGDLS and YYNGEE. The CDR3 sequence is 14 residues long. The V end was cut by 1 base, the J end by 4 bases, with 11 bases between. The CDR3 sequence is CASSVRTETTEAFF. CDR3 nucleotides: TGTGCCAGCAGCGTACGGACAGAGACCACTGAAGCTTTCTTT.

The chain combines TRBV5-6 with TRBJ1-2; unclear D gene. CDR1 SGHDT and CDR2 YYEEEE come from the germline V gene. The CDR3 length is 12 residues. V was pared by 0 bases and J by 4 bases, with 4 bases between. The CDR3 loop is CASSLESYGYTF. The CDR3 DNA is TGTGCCAGCAGCTTGGAAAGCTATGGCTACACCTTC.

V is TRBV24-1 and J is TRBJ2-7, with a tentative D call TRBD2 (6 bases). Germline V gene lookup returns CDR1 KGHDR and CDR2 SFDVKD. Trimming took 3 bases from V and 7 from J, leaving 15 bases between them. The CDR3 runs to 14 residues. For the CDR3, the DNA is TGTGCCACCAGTGATCCATCTCGGAGGGAGGAGCAGTACTTC. This translates into CATSDPSRREEQYF.

The V call is TRBV30, the J call TRBJ2-5; no firm D call. Germline CDR1 reads GTSNPN; CDR2 reads SVGIG (reference sequence). Trimming shortened V by 0 bases and J by 0 bases, and 5 bases separated the two germline ends. The CDR3 length is 13 residues. The CDR3 here is CAWSVGNQETQYF. DNA of the CDR3: TGTGCCTGGAGTGTAGGGAACCAAGAGACCCAGTACTTC.

This chain uses TRBV7-8 with TRBJ1-5; TRBD1 might be the D (5 bases). Trimming removed 4 bases at V and 7 bases at J, with 17 bases between. This CDR3 contains 15 residues. Germline-derived CDR1 and CDR2 are SGHVS and FQNEAQ. The CDR3 bases are TGTGCCAGCAGCTCCCCCGGGGCGGGCGGCCAGCCCCAGCATTTT. Amino acid sequence: CASSSPGAGGQPQHF. Full variable domain (rest looked up from reference TRBV7-8 and TRBJ1-5): GAGVSQSPRYKVAKRGQDVALRCDPISGHVSLFWYQQALGQGPEFLTYFQNEAQLDKSGLPSDRFFAERPEGSVSTLKIQRTQQEDSAVYLCASSSPGAGGQPQHFGDGTRLSIL.

V gene TRBV4-1 combines with J gene TRBJ2-3; either TRBD1 or TRBD2 may fit D (6 bases each). Germline CDR1 reads MGHRA; CDR2 reads YSYEKL. The CDR3 has 16 amino acids. V dropped 1 base and J dropped 2 bases, with 13 bases sitting between them. The CDR3 nucleotides read TGCGCCAGCAGCCAAGTTGAGGGGGGAGTCACAGATACGCAGTATTTT. This sequence encodes CASSQVEGGVTDTQYF.

CDR3 sequence reads: CASSQGRLSLETQYF. CDR3 DNA: TGCGCCAGCAGCCAGGGCCGGTTGTCTCTGGAGACCCAGTACTTC. The chain combines TRBV4-1 with TRBJ2-5; D is ambiguous. V was trimmed by 3 bases and J by 5 bases, leaving 16 bases between them. This CDR3 region has 15 residues. Germline-derived CDR1 and CDR2 are MGHRA and YSYEKL.

V usage is TRBV2 and J usage is TRBJ1-5, with D possibly matching TRBD1 (5 bases). This CDR3 is built from 14 residues. Trimming took 7 bases from V and 7 from J, leaving 17 bases between them. CDR1 SNHLY and CDR2 FYNNEI come from the germline V gene. The CDR3 spells CASNSVAGRQPQHF. CDR3 nucleotides: TGTGCCAGCAACTCTGTGGCAGGGAGGCAGCCCCAGCATTTT.

The V gene is TRBV29-1, the J gene TRBJ2-1, with TRBD2 identical over 7 bases. CDR1 SQVTM and CDR2 ANQGSEA come from the germline V gene. This CDR3 is built from 13 residues. The junction had 4 bases not matched to a gene; V was cut back by 4 bases and J by 4 bases. The CDR3 nucleotides are TGCAGCGTTGGGACTAGTCAATACAATGAGCAGTTCTTC. The encoded protein is CSVGTSQYNEQFF.

V usage is TRBV29-1 and J usage is TRBJ1-1, with D uncertain. Looked up from germline, CDR1 is SQVTM and CDR2 is ANQGSEA. The CDR3 is 11 amino acids. The V and J ends lost 4 bases and 7 bases respectively, with 10 bases between them. The CDR3 reads CSVGAGLEAFF. The CDR3 nucleotides read TGCAGCGTTGGGGCGGGCCTTGAAGCTTTCTTT.

The gene calls are TRBV9 and TRBJ2-7; D possibly matches TRBD1 or TRBD2 (7 bases each). The ends were cut back, 4 bases at V and 2 bases at J, with 19 bases in the middle. The germline V gene encodes CDR1 SGDLS and CDR2 YYNGEE. CDR3 length equals 16 residues. The chain's CDR3 is CASSQGSGGRAYEQYF. CDR3 nucleotide sequence: TGTGCCAGCAGCCAGGGGTCAGGGGGGAGGGCCTACGAGCAGTACTTC.

The gene calls are TRBV7-9 and TRBJ2-1; D perhaps matches TRBD1 (6 bases). The germline V and J ends were trimmed by 1 base and 4 bases, with 17 bases remaining between them. The CDR3 consists of 17 residues. CDR1 and CDR2 from the germline V gene are SEHNR and FQNEAQ (reference sequence). The CDR3 spells CASSLVLRTDRYNEQFF. DNA for the CDR3: TGTGCCAGCAGCTTAGTTTTAAGGACAGACAGATACAATGAGCAGTTCTTC.

CDR3 sequence (DNA): TGTGCCACCAGCAGAGAAACTAGCGGGAGCAACAATGAGCAGTTCTTC. This codes for CATSRETSGSNNEQFF. The rearrangement joins TRBV15 to TRBJ2-1; 11 nucleotides line up with TRBD2. The V gene end was trimmed by 0 bases and the J gene end by 5 bases; junction bases not matched to a gene: 3. Germline values: CDR1 LNHNV, CDR2 YYDKDF (reference sequence). The CDR3 is 16 amino acids.

This sequence joins TRBV6-5 and TRBJ2-7, with D perhaps matching TRBD2 (6 bases). The CDR3 has 16 residues. V shed 0 bases and J shed 3 bases, with 15 bases lying between them. The V gene's germline CDR1 is MNHEY and CDR2 SVGAGI. CDR3 residues: CASSYSLWGDVYEQYF. CDR3 coding DNA: TGTGCCAGCAGTTACTCTCTTTGGGGGGACGTCTACGAGCAGTACTTC.